This T cell receptor (beta chain) was documented in a study of shared clonotypes between healthy human individuals. Study summary: The study used three CD4 naive, three CD4 memory, two CD8 naive and one CD8 memory plate per donor.

Comment on this clone: Its antigen is undetermined.

Naive CD8 cells, CD45RO-negative and positively selected for CCR7, excluded terminally differentiated effector memory CD45RA+ cells. Findings and limits, study-wide: Blood was the sole source, and tissue repertoires probably differ. Unshared clonotypes carried lower generation probabilities than those common to all four donors.

With 0 bases removed from V and 7 bases from J, the gap between germline ends came to 16 bases. Germline CDR1 and CDR2: LNHDA and SQIVND (reference sequence). The CDR3 extends over 16 amino acids. 200 ng DNA, about 30,000 T cell genomes, went into each sorted-subset replicate PCR. Assay: immunoSEQ multiplex PCR; the TCRdb copy retains only in-frame clones and omits some. This table has under 600,000 clones, more than 95% appearing once. Sequencing used naive CD8+ T cells sorted from blood. The chain couples TRBV19 to TRBJ1-5; D unresolved. The TCR comes from a man aged 25-45 years in good health. The CDR3 region is CASSIDPVGRLQPQHF. The CDR3, as DNA: TGTGCCAGTAGTATAGATCCGGTGGGTAGGTTGCAGCCCCAGCATTTT.